Sequencing of this TCR beta chain was carried out in a study of control samples from healthy donors and cancer patients. Profiling relied on immunoSEQ multiplex PCR, and the TCRdb table lists in-frame clones only, not all of them. The table includes tens of thousands of clones, more than 80% detected once. CDR1 and CDR2 from the germline V gene are LNHDA and SQIVND (reference sequence). The length of the CDR3 is 15 residues. Trimming pared 5 bases from V and 2 bases from J, leaving 15 bases between. The sample was blood. The chain is built from TRBV19 and TRBJ2-5, with a possible D match to TRBD2 (5 bases). This clonotype was obtained from a man aged 50 to 60 in good health. The CDR3 sequence is CASSHRSGKQETQYF. The CDR3 DNA sequence: TGTGCCAGTAGTCACCGGTCGGGGAAACAAGAGACCCAGTACTTC. The full variable domain, its missing parts supplied by reference TRBV19 and TRBJ2-5, is DGGITQSPKYLFRKEGQNVTLSCEQNLNHDAMYWYRQDPGQGLRLIYYSQIVNDFQKGDIAEGYSVSREKKESFPLTVTSAQKNPTAFYLCASSHRSGKQETQYFGPGTRLLVL.